These 20 T cell receptor beta chains came from one sample sequenced in a study of blood T cell repertoires in COVID-19. TCRdb's copy holds only in-frame clones and misses some; the assay was immunoSEQ multiplex PCR. The table has some 120,000 clones, approximately 85% seen once. Sequenced input: peripheral blood. Receptor source: a human donor in a cohort sampled during active COVID-19.

The rearrangement joins TRBV5-4 to TRBJ2-5; TRBD2 aligns across 10 bases. The CDR3 extends over 16 amino acids. Trimming cost V 0 bases and J 6 bases; bases outside gene matches: 8. Germline-derived CDR1 and CDR2 are SGHNT and YYREEE (reference sequence). The CDR3 spells CASSLGETSGVQTQYF. The CDR3 DNA follows: TGTGCCAGCAGCTTGGGGGAAACTAGCGGGGTGCAGACCCAGTACTTC.

V gene TRBV3-1 (or the pseudogene TRBV3-2) combines with J gene TRBJ2-1; TRBD1 aligns across 11 bases. The V segment lost 2 bases and the J segment 5 bases; nucleotides outside the gene matches: 8. The CDR3 spans 17 residues. Per the germline V gene, CDR1 is LGHDT and CDR2 is YNNKEL (reference sequence). DNA for the CDR3: TGTGCCAGCAGCCAACCCGGGACAGGGGGGTACAACAATGAGCAGTTCTTC. This translates into CASSQPGTGGYNNEQFF.

This clone occurred once. The rearrangement joins TRBV6-1 to TRBJ1-2, with 8 bases fitting TRBD1. J gave up 5 bases and V 2 bases, and 7 bases lay outside the gene matches. Germline CDR1 reads MNHNS; CDR2 reads SASEGT. This CDR3 has 15 residues. This chain's CDR3 is CASSELIGQGYGYTF. In DNA form, the CDR3 reads TGTGCCAGCAGTGAATTGATAGGACAGGGATATGGCTACACCTTC.

This clone has just a few counts. The chain is built from TRBV11-1 and TRBJ2-3; weak D call: TRBD2 (5 bases). Trimming removed 5 bases at V and 3 bases at J, with 12 bases between. The CDR3 length is 14 residues. Germline V gene lookup returns CDR1 SGHAT and CDR2 FQDESV (reference sequence). CDR3 in DNA: TGTGCCAGCAGCCTCGAGCGGCGGACAGATACGCAGTATTTT. Translating it yields CASSLERRTDTQYF. Full variable domain (rest looked up from reference TRBV11-1 and TRBJ2-3): EAEVAQSPRYKITEKSQAVAFWCDPISGHATLYWYRQILGQGPELLVQFQDESVVDDSQLPKDRFSAERLKGVDSTLKIQPAELGDSAMYLCASSLERRTDTQYFGPGTRLTVL.

The chain employs TRBV18 and TRBJ2-5; the D is unclear. Germline-derived CDR1 and CDR2 are KGHSH and LQKENI. The ends were cut back, 0 bases at V and 5 bases at J, with 13 bases in the middle. The CDR3 runs 15 residues. CDR3 sequence reads: CASSPPGPRRETQYF. The DNA for the CDR3 is TGTGCCAGCTCACCACCGGGTCCACGGCGGGAGACCCAGTACTTC.

The J gene is TRBJ1-1, the V gene TRBV10-1; D gene unclear. Germline values: CDR1 WNHNN, CDR2 SYGVQD (reference sequence). V gave up 3 bases and J gave up 1 base, with 12 bases separating them. CDR3 length: 15 amino acids. In nucleotides, the CDR3 is TGCGCCAGCAGTGATCTATGGGAGCCGAACACTGAAGCTTTCTTT. It is translated as CASSDLWEPNTEAFF.

In this sample, this clone turned up once. At one end, the junction sequence differs from germline, possibly due to a read error. The J gene is TRBJ2-7, the V gene TRBV5-1, with 9 bases aligning to TRBD2. The germline gives CDR1 SGHRS, CDR2 YFSETQ. This CDR3 is built from 17 residues. The CDR3 region has the DNA TGCGCCCGCAGATCCGGGCCTCGCGGGGGGGTTACCGGGGAGCAGTACTTC. Translated, it gives CARRSGPRGGVTGEQYF.

This clone was found a few times. The chain recombines TRBV4-1 with TRBJ2-2; D is unclear. The germline V gene encodes CDR1 MGHRA and CDR2 YSYEKL. CDR3 length: 14 amino acids. Trimming removed 1 base at V and 7 bases at J, with 10 bases between. CDR3 amino acids: CASSQALLGGELFF. As DNA, the CDR3 is TGCGCCAGCAGCCAAGCCCTCCTAGGCGGGGAGCTGTTTTTT.

The table lists this clone with a few counts. V and J are TRBV10-3 and TRBJ2-1, with 7 bases lining up with TRBD1. The germline V gene has CDR1 ENHRY and CDR2 SYGVKD. The CDR3 runs 17 residues. The ends lost 0 bases at V and 10 bases at J; junction bases unmatched: 15. CDR3 DNA sequence: TGTGCCATCAGTGAGTCTAGACGAACGACAGGGTCGCACGAGCAGTTCTTC. This translates into CAISESRRTTGSHEQFF.

The CDR3 protein is CASSVSGGAVIDTQYF. The CDR3 bases are TGTGCCAGCAGTGTAAGCGGGGGGGCCGTTATAGATACGCAGTATTTT. This chain connects TRBV6-1 to TRBJ2-3; 10 bases fit TRBD2. V shed 4 bases, J shed 5 bases, and the junction held 9 bases outside the gene matches. This CDR3 comprises 16 residues. CDR1 is MNHNS and CDR2 is SASEGT in the germline V gene.

In nucleotides, the CDR3 is TGTGCCAGCAGCCCCCACAGGGGGAGTCCTTATGGCTACACCTTC. It yields the protein CASSPHRGSPYGYTF. The V and J genes are TRBV7-3 and TRBJ1-2; 8 bases line up with TRBD1. CDR3 length: 15 residues. Germline V gives CDR1 SGHTA, CDR2 FQGTGA. The V gene end was trimmed by 5 bases and the J gene end by 5 bases; junction bases not matched to a gene: 10.

This rearrangement joins TRBV11-3 to TRBJ2-7, with 7 positions matching TRBD2. Germline assignment: CDR1 SGHNT and CDR2 YENEEA. Trimming removed 0 bases from V and 4 bases from J; junction bases left unmatched: 9. This CDR3 is 16 amino acids long. The CDR3 sequence is CASSLDPGRVMYEQYF. As DNA, the CDR3 is TGTGCCAGCAGCTTAGATCCTGGGAGGGTTATGTACGAGCAGTACTTC. Full variable domain (rest looked up from reference TRBV11-3 and TRBJ2-7): EAGVVQSPRYKIIEKKQPVAFWCNPISGHNTLYWYLQNLGQGPELLIRYENEEAVDDSQLPKDRFSAERLKGVDSTLKIQPAELGDSAVYLCASSLDPGRVMYEQYFGPGTRLTVT.

This clone was observed a single time. CDR3 sequence (DNA): TGTGCCAGCAGCCCGGGACAGGGGGCGCGGGGCTACACCTTC. It encodes CASSPGQGARGYTF. This chain joins TRBV9 and TRBJ1-2, with TRBD1 matching 12 bases. Germline V CDR1 and CDR2: SGDLS, YYNGEE. CDR3 length equals 14 residues. V lost 4 bases, J lost 8 bases, and 6 bases stayed unmatched.

This clone showed up many times. The chain combines TRBV27 with TRBJ2-7, with 8 bases fitting TRBD2. The CDR3 totals 15 residues. V was pared by 1 base and J by 0 bases, with 2 bases of the junction left unmatched. CDR1 is MNHEY, CDR2 SMNVEV, per germline (reference sequence). CDR3 region: CASSLLAGPSYEQYF. DNA of the CDR3: TGTGCCAGCAGTTTATTAGCGGGGCCCTCCTACGAGCAGTACTTC.

This clone was picked up a small number of times. The chain is built from TRBV6-5 and TRBJ2-3; D perhaps matches TRBD1 (6 bases). This CDR3 has 15 amino acids. V was cut by 6 bases and J by 0 bases, with 13 bases left in between. The germline CDR1 and CDR2 sequences are MNHEY and SVGAGI. The CDR3 nucleotides are TGTGCCAGCAGCCGAGGGACACCTAGCACAGATACGCAGTATTTT. This gives the protein CASSRGTPSTDTQYF.

This chain uses TRBV15 with TRBJ2-3; 10 bases agree with TRBD2. Germline CDR1 is LNHNV and CDR2 is YYDKDF (reference sequence). The CDR3 has 13 residues. V shed 4 bases and J 10 bases; nucleotides not matched to a gene: 5. The CDR3 region is CATSTPSGGSQYF. The CDR3 DNA is TGTGCCACCAGCACCCCTAGCGGGGGCTCGCAGTATTTT.

The chain is built from TRBV27 and TRBJ2-7, with 7 positions matching TRBD1. The CDR3 consists of 14 residues. Germline V gene sequence: CDR1 MNHEY, CDR2 SMNVEV (reference sequence). V shed 6 bases and J 1 base; nucleotides not matched to a gene: 6. The CDR3 spells CASREDRQSYEQYF. The CDR3 DNA follows: TGTGCCAGCAGGGAGGACAGGCAGTCCTACGAGCAGTACTTC.

The sample holds many counts of this clone. V gene TRBV25-1 combines with J gene TRBJ1-6, with D perhaps TRBD1 (5 bases). Trimming took off 0 bases at V and 14 bases at J, with 8 bases between the two ends. The CDR3 has 12 residues. Germline-derived CDR1 and CDR2 are MGHDK and SYGVNS. CDR3: CASSEYRGSLHF. The CDR3 region has the DNA TGTGCCAGCAGTGAATATAGGGGATCCCTCCACTTT.

The V gene is TRBV15, the J gene TRBJ1-2; D not resolved. V was pared by 0 bases and J by 4 bases, with 6 bases between. The CDR3 covers 13 residues. Germline V gives CDR1 LNHNV, CDR2 YYDKDF (reference sequence). CDR3 sequence (DNA): TGTGCCACCAGCAGAGATATCTCCTATGGCTACACCTTC. It encodes CATSRDISYGYTF. The entire variable domain, with the rest obtained from reference TRBV15 and TRBJ1-2, is as follows: DAMVIQNPRYQVTQFGKPVTLSCSQTLNHNVMYWYQQKSSQAPKLLFHYYDKDFNNEADTPDNFQSRRPNTSFCFLDIRSPGLGDTAMYLCATSRDISYGYTFGSGTRLTVV.

The chain carries TRBV4-2 and TRBJ1-4; D might be TRBD1 (6 bases). The V end lost 6 bases, the J end lost 0 bases, and 14 bases lay between the germline ends. Per germline, CDR1 LGHNA and CDR2 YNFKEQ. The CDR3 runs 16 residues. CDR3 DNA: TGTGCCAGCAGTCCAGGACAGCTTACAACTAATGAAAAACTGTTTTTT. Amino acids: CASSPGQLTTNEKLFF.